Described below is a single T cell receptor beta chain sequence and its context. The germline gene is not matched at one end of the junction; a read error may be the cause. Germline V CDR1 and CDR2: SSHAT, FNYEAQ (reference sequence). CDR3 length: 15 amino acids. The data belong to a study of blood T cell repertoires in COVID-19. Profiled with immunoSEQ multiplex PCR; TCRdb holds only in-frame clones, not every one. This table has tens of thousands of clones, around 84% appearing once. J is TRBJ2-5 and V is TRBV7-7, with TRBD2 as a possible D gene (5 bases). This receptor was taken from a man aged 55 to 69 with acute or convalescent COVID-19. The sequenced sample was peripheral blood. CDR3 amino acids: CASSLNGGEQETQYF. The CDR3 DNA sequence: TGTGCTAGCAGCTTAAATGGAGGCGAACAAGAGACCCAGTACTTC.